What follows describes a single TCR beta chain. Antigen: not known. Only in-frame clones appear in the TCRdb table, and some are missing; sequencing was by immunoSEQ multiplex PCR. The sample has tens of thousands of clones; around 88% are singletons. The data originate from a study of T cell responses to AZD1222 COVID-19 vaccine. General study results and limits: White British donors predominated, females outnumbered males, and clonal diversity was possibly underestimated.

The CDR3 totals 13 residues. Trimming removed 4 bases from V and 11 bases from J; junction bases left unmatched: 8. Germline V gene data show CDR1 as SGHAT and CDR2 as FQNNGV. V gene TRBV11-2 combines with J gene TRBJ1-1; 9 bases are a match to TRBD1. This material consisted of peripheral blood, taken on day 0 of AZD1222 vaccination. The receptor was isolated from an adult in good health. CDR3 residues: CASSSGQGLGAFF. The CDR3 nucleotides read TGTGCCAGCAGCTCAGGACAGGGGTTGGGGGCTTTCTTT.